Listed below are T cell receptor beta chains from one sample, sequenced in a study of CD8+ T cells in alopecia areata. TCRdb's table, derived via immunoSEQ multiplex PCR, lists solely in-frame clones and lacks some. The sample contains roughly 210,000 clones, around two fifths of which appear only once. This sample comprised CD4+ T cells sorted from blood, obtained at approximately week 39, from a patient treated with tofacitinib. The origin of the receptors is a human donor with alopecia areata. CDR3s include the opening cysteine and the closing phenylalanine or tryptophan. D genes are given only for firm matches. The listing skips clone size in some rows; elsewhere it reads once, few, many or a size class.

v_gene: TRBV11-2; d_gene: -; abundance: -; j_gene: TRBJ2-4; CDR3aa: CASSPNVGNLAKNIQYF; CDR3nt: TGTGCCAGCAGCCCCAATGTGGGAAACCTAGCCAAAAACATTCAGTACTTC
v_gene: TRBV7-2; d_gene: TRBD1; abundance: -; j_gene: TRBJ1-2; CDR3aa: CASSLEGTGNYGYTF; CDR3nt: TGTGCCAGCAGCTTAGAGGGGACAGGGAACTATGGCTACACCTTC
v_gene: TRBV10-3; d_gene: -; abundance: -; j_gene: TRBJ1-5; CDR3aa: CAIRGQINQPQHF; CDR3nt: TGTGCCATCCGGGGACAAATCAATCAGCCCCAGCATTTT
v_gene: TRBV5-4; d_gene: TRBD2; abundance: -; j_gene: TRBJ2-7; CDR3aa: CASSPLSGAYEQYF; CDR3nt: TGTGCCAGCAGCCCTCTAAGCGGGGCCTACGAGCAGTACTTC
v_gene: TRBV7-9; d_gene: TRBD2; abundance: -; j_gene: TRBJ2-3; CDR3aa: CASSFRTSGSTDTQYF; CDR3nt: TGTGCCAGCAGCTTTCGCACTAGCGGGAGCACAGATACGCAGTATTTT
v_gene: TRBV27; d_gene: TRBD2; abundance: -; j_gene: TRBJ2-2; CDR3aa: CASNRLAGGPGDTTGELFF; CDR3nt: TGTGCCAGCAATCGTCTAGCGGGAGGGCCTGGGGATACCACCGGGGAGCTGTTTTTT
v_gene: TRBV18; d_gene: -; abundance: -; j_gene: TRBJ2-7; CDR3aa: CASSLTAGYEQYF; CDR3nt: TGTGCCAGCTCGCTTACAGCGGGCTACGAGCAGTACTTC
v_gene: TRBV6-5; d_gene: -; abundance: few; j_gene: TRBJ2-3; CDR3aa: CASSRRGLNTQYF; CDR3nt: TGTGCCAGCAGCCGGCGAGGGTTAAATACGCAGTATTTT
v_gene: TRBV5-1; d_gene: -; abundance: once; j_gene: TRBJ2-7; CDR3aa: CASSSHSGSEQYF; CDR3nt: TGCGCCAGCAGCTCTCACTCGGGTTCCGAGCAGTACTTC
v_gene: TRBV6-1; d_gene: -; abundance: once; j_gene: TRBJ2-1; CDR3aa: CASRGRVQQFF; CDR3nt: TGTGCCAGCAGGGGAAGGGTACAGCAGTTCTTC
v_gene: TRBV29-1; d_gene: -; abundance: -; j_gene: TRBJ2-7; CDR3aa: CSVRYSLASYEQYF; CDR3nt: TGCAGCGTTAGGTATAGCCTGGCTTCCTACGAGCAGTACTTC
v_gene: TRBV19; d_gene: -; abundance: -; j_gene: TRBJ1-2; CDR3aa: CASSISRTYGYTF; CDR3nt: TGTGCCAGTAGTATAAGTCGGACGTATGGCTACACCTTC
v_gene: TRBV25-1; d_gene: -; abundance: -; j_gene: TRBJ2-1; CDR3aa: CASSESNRGGEFF; CDR3nt: TGTGCCAGCAGTGAATCTAACCGGGGAGGAGAGTTCTTC
v_gene: TRBV30; d_gene: -; abundance: -; j_gene: TRBJ2-3; CDR3aa: CAWSVRPGEGTDTQYF; CDR3nt: TGTGCCTGGAGTGTACGGCCGGGAGAGGGGACAGATACGCAGTATTTT
v_gene: TRBV6-6; d_gene: -; abundance: once; j_gene: TRBJ2-7; CDR3aa: CASSYGTVYEQYF; CDR3nt: TGTGCCAGCAGTTACGGCACAGTCTACGAGCAGTACTTC
v_gene: TRBV9; d_gene: TRBD1; abundance: once; j_gene: TRBJ1-1; CDR3aa: CASSYDTGGIAEAFF; CDR3nt: TGTGCCAGCAGCTACGATACAGGGGGCATCGCTGAAGCTTTCTTT
v_gene: TRBV6-1; d_gene: -; abundance: -; j_gene: TRBJ1-1; CDR3aa: CASSEEGVNTEAFF; CDR3nt: TGTGCCAGCAGTGAGGAAGGGGTGAACACTGAAGCTTTCTTT
v_gene: TRBV29-1; d_gene: -; abundance: few; j_gene: TRBJ2-3; CDR3aa: CSVGSHTVTDTQYF; CDR3nt: TGCAGCGTTGGAAGCCACACCGTCACAGATACGCAGTATTTT
v_gene: TRBV29-1; d_gene: TRBD2; abundance: -; j_gene: TRBJ2-2; CDR3aa: CSVRGLAATGELFF; CDR3nt: TGCAGCGTCAGAGGACTAGCCGCCACCGGGGAGCTGTTTTTT
v_gene: TRBV7-9; d_gene: TRBD1; abundance: -; j_gene: TRBJ1-1; CDR3aa: CASSLGQVNTEAFF; CDR3nt: TGTGCCAGCAGCCTGGGACAGGTGAACACTGAAGCTTTCTTT
v_gene: TRBV6-5; d_gene: -; abundance: few; j_gene: TRBJ1-4; CDR3aa: CASSPGTLEQLFF; CDR3nt: TGTGCCAGCAGTCCCGGGACCCTCGAGCAACTGTTTTTT
v_gene: TRBV7-2; d_gene: TRBD2; abundance: many; j_gene: TRBJ2-4; CDR3aa: CASSQIAGGNIQYF; CDR3nt: TGTGCCAGCAGCCAGATAGCGGGAGGGAACATTCAGTACTTC
v_gene: TRBV6-5; d_gene: -; abundance: -; j_gene: TRBJ2-2; CDR3aa: CASRTRQLGGELFF; CDR3nt: TGTGCCAGCAGAACTAGACAGTTAGGCGGGGAGCTGTTTTTT
v_gene: TRBV6-6; d_gene: -; abundance: -; j_gene: TRBJ2-5; CDR3aa: CASSVQETQYF; CDR3nt: TGTGCCAGCAGTGTACAAGAGACCCAGTACTTC
v_gene: TRBV5-1; d_gene: TRBD1; abundance: -; j_gene: TRBJ2-7; CDR3aa: CASSPRDRGYEQYF; CDR3nt: TGCGCCAGCAGCCCCCGGGACAGGGGCTACGAGCAGTACTTC
v_gene: TRBV29-1; d_gene: -; abundance: few; j_gene: TRBJ2-2; CDR3aa: CSVHLTQGLNTGELFF; CDR3nt: TGCAGCGTTCATCTAACCCAGGGTTTGAACACCGGGGAGCTGTTTTTT
v_gene: TRBV30; d_gene: -; abundance: few; j_gene: TRBJ2-5; CDR3aa: CAWNLGETQYF; CDR3nt: TGTGCCTGGAACTTAGGAGAGACCCAGTACTTC
v_gene: TRBV5-6; d_gene: TRBD1; abundance: -; j_gene: TRBJ2-2; CDR3aa: CASRPGQPHYPTGELFF; CDR3nt: TGTGCCAGCAGACCGGGACAGCCGCACTACCCCACCGGGGAGCTGTTTTTT
v_gene: TRBV15; d_gene: -; abundance: -; j_gene: TRBJ2-5; CDR3aa: CATSSWETQYF; CDR3nt: TGTGCCACCAGCAGCTGGGAGACCCAGTACTTC
v_gene: TRBV19; d_gene: -; abundance: -; j_gene: TRBJ2-5; CDR3aa: CASSISAPRQETQYF; CDR3nt: TGTGCCAGTAGTATCAGTGCCCCCCGCCAAGAGACCCAGTACTTC